The 3 T cell receptor beta chains below all came from one sample that was sequenced in a study of vaccination effects on CD4 cells after COVID-19. With the ViraFEST assay, the study expanded antigen-specific CD4+ T cells using viral peptide pools, then sequenced them. Subsequent to 10 days of culture, CD4+ T cells were isolated. Participants completed two doses of the BNT162b2 or mRNA-1273 vaccine. Assay used: immunoSEQ multiplex PCR; TCRdb lists only in-frame clones, some missing. The table records some 25,000 clones, 73% of them present only once. Their cognate antigens are unknown. The source material was CD4+ T cells from PBMCs cultured with SARS-CoV-2 spike peptides, sampled after COVID-19 vaccination. These receptors all stem from a human donor who received a COVID-19 vaccine.

This clone was detected once. V gene TRBV10-1 combines with J gene TRBJ2-3; D might be TRBD1 (5 bases). Per germline, CDR1 WNHNN and CDR2 SYGVQD (reference sequence). The CDR3 loop spans 15 amino acids. The V gene lost 3 bases and the J gene lost 1 base, with 11 bases spanning the gap. This CDR3 reads CASSEGQGGTDTQYF. CDR3 DNA: TGCGCCAGCAGTGAAGGTCAGGGCGGCACAGATACGCAGTATTTT.

This sequence joins TRBV24-1 and TRBJ2-2; 7 bases fit TRBD1. The germline V gene has CDR1 KGHDR and CDR2 SFDVKD. The CDR3 spans 17 residues. Losses at the gene ends were 4 bases for V and 7 bases for J; bases not matched to a gene: 14. CDR3 residues: CATSDPSATGDRGELFF. In DNA, the CDR3 is TGTGCCACCAGTGACCCGTCAGCCACAGGGGATCGCGGGGAGCTGTTTTTT.

The chain couples TRBV6-5 to TRBJ1-1; D uncertain. V was trimmed by 10 bases and J by 6 bases, leaving 12 bases between them. The CDR3 loop spans 11 amino acids. Germline CDR1 and CDR2: MNHEY and SVGAGI. Here the CDR3 DNA reads TGTGCCACCAGGAGGTACGCTGAAGCTTTCTTT. This gives the protein CATRRYAEAFF.